The TCR beta chain under discussion was sequenced for a study of blood T cell repertoires in COVID-19 (dated by TCRdb to 2018 to 2020). Background for the entire study: The collaborator samples originated in the United States, Italy and Spain and spanned the acute and convalescent phases of COVID-19. Samples came from the ongoing ImmuneRACE study (first 160 participants) plus 1,254 subjects from 6 global collaborators. Sample metadata almost always included a de-identified subject ID, COVID-19 status, age in years and sex. The prospective study material was composed of cDNA or gDNA derived from T cells, B-cell-depleted T cells, or PBMCs. A freely available public database, intended as a resource for researchers studying the immune response to SARS-CoV-2, is where the repertoires were released. Where available, HLA class I and class II types were taken from metadata supplied by the sample provider and were not determined by assay-based typing. Subjects who had been exposed to COVID-19, were actively infected with it, or had recovered from it provided the deeply sampled blood TCRbeta repertoires that made up the dataset.

The CDR3 covers 11 residues, taking in both the cysteine and the phenylalanine. The sequence is cut down to CDR3 DNA, 33 bases in frame from base 1. The trim is 7 bases for V and 4 bases for J, with a gap of 8 bases between the germline ends. CDR1 and CDR2 are read off the germline V gene as SQVTM and ANQGSEA. The immunoSEQ Assay, a bias-controlled multiplex PCR, was used to amplify TCRbeta CDR3 regions from genomic DNA. Concerning the study's data processing: The number of nucleated cells in each sample was estimated from the amplification of reference gene primers within the assay. Sequence reads were collapsed and filtered to measure the absolute abundance of every unique TCRbeta CDR3 rearrangement. For each sample, productive Simpson clonality was calculated as the square root of Simpson's diversity index over productive rearrangements. The table was pulled from immuneACCESS by TCRdb, which kept in-frame rearrangements only. Such tables lose some clones; where checked, under half of the loss comes from unresolved V genes, and the rest has no known cause. The DNA gave D and trimming, while V, J and clone size come from that table. This sample comprises 240,000 or so clones, 75% to 90% of them detected only once. The top ten clonotypes cover 9.5% to 15% of the sample.

As regards this clone: Its antigen is still unknown. No quality values exist for individual bases; no much larger clone is one base distant.

Collaborating institutions collected whole blood in K2EDTA tubes following their own protocols. For TCRbeta analysis, collaborator samples were shipped as frozen whole blood, as isolated PBMCs, or as DNA extracted from either sample type. Results the study describes overall, beyond this receptor: The quantity of clinical and demographic metadata differed by source and by participant and was supplied without curation.

The chain is encoded by TRBV29-1 joined to TRBJ1-3; a confident D gene designation cannot be given. This clonotype was sampled from a woman aged 60-70 years with active or convalescent COVID-19. The sample was peripheral blood. The CDR3 here reads CSASVGNTIYF. The DNA sequence is as follows: TGCAGCGCCTCTGTGGGAAACACCATATATTTT.